This TCR beta chain was sequenced during a study of cytomegalovirus exposure and HLA in healthy donors. Whole-study findings and limits: Certain sequence variants were highly shared and formed a cluster, and this cluster was likely a sequencing artifact. Equally common other TCR beta chains were less clonally expanded than HLA-associated ones, a later analysis found. In an earlier analysis, productive rearrangement rates for most beta V segments clustered near 87% or 30%. One later analysis reportedly identified an Asian-associated ancestry cluster that showed fewer N-insertions than the approximately 710-donor mean.

Remarks on this clone: Its matching antigen is unknown.

PCR used 60 Vbeta primers and 13 Jbeta primers. Using immunoSEQ multiplex PCR, the repertoire was profiled, and TCRdb retains in-frame clones only, with some absent. The sample includes just under 80,000 clones, 60% to 85% of them seen just once. The CDR3 runs 12 residues. Trimming removed 5 bases from V and 8 bases from J, with 10 bases in between. Germline V gene lookup returns CDR1 SGHTA and CDR2 FQGTGA. The rearrangement uses TRBV7-3 and TRBJ2-1; maybe TRBD2 (5 bases). Sequenced material: PBMCs. The TCR comes from a middle-aged man in good health and CMV-seronegative. CDR3 sequence: CASSAGGYEQFF. DNA for the CDR3: TGTGCCAGCAGCGCCGGAGGATATGAGCAGTTCTTC.